This T cell receptor beta chain was documented in a study of blood T cell repertoires in COVID-19. Study in general: The study drew acute and convalescent COVID-19 samples from the United States, Italy and Spain. PBMCs, B-cell-depleted T cells, or T cells were the source of the cDNA or gDNA that made up the material.

Germline lookup yields CDR1 LNHDA and CDR2 SQIVND (reference sequence). The CDR3 runs to 15 residues. J was trimmed by 3 bases and V by 3 bases; bases with no gene match: 4. Source study methods: Researchers report that nucleated cell counts were estimated from reference gene primer amplification. Here immunoSEQ multiplex PCR was the method, and the copy in TCRdb shows in-frame clones only, minus some. That table is the source of V, J and clone size, and D and trimming were worked out from the DNA. Of around 190,000 clones listed, just over 85% are singletons. The chain employs TRBV19 and TRBJ2-7; 11 bases are shared with TRBD1. Sequencing was carried out using peripheral blood. This TCR was sampled from a man aged 50-60 years with active or convalescent COVID-19. The CDR3 protein is CASSIGQGANYEQYF. The DNA of the CDR3 is TGTGCCAGTAGTATTGGACAGGGGGCCAACTACGAGCAGTACTTC. The variable domain in full, completed from reference TRBV19 and TRBJ2-7, reads DGGITQSPKYLFRKEGQNVTLSCEQNLNHDAMYWYRQDPGQGLRLIYYSQIVNDFQKGDIAEGYSVSREKKESFPLTVTSAQKNPTAFYLCASSIGQGANYEQYFGPGTRLTVT.